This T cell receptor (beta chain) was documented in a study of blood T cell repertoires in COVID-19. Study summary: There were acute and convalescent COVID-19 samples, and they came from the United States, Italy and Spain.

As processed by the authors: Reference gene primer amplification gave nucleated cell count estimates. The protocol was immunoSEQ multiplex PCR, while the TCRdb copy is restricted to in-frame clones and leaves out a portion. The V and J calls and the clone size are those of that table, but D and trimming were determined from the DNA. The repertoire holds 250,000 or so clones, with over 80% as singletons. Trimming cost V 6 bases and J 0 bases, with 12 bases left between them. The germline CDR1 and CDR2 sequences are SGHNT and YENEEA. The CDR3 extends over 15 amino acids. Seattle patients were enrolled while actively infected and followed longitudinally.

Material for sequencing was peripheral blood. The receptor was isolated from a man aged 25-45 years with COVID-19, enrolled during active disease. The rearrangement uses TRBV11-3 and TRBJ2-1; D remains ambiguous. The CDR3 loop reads CASSQRLSSYNEQFF. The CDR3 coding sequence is TGTGCCAGCAGTCAAAGACTCAGCTCCTACAATGAGCAGTTCTTC.